Below are 30 T cell receptor beta chains sequenced from a single sample in a study of identical twins. One entry per CDR3 protein, called by TCRdb with MiXCR from the 5' RACE reads. The sample includes 200,000 to 300,000 distinct CDR3 sequences, more than 9% of them seen just once. What was sequenced was memory T cells sorted from blood. All receptors derive from a man over 45 in good health.

The chain uses TRBV3-1 and TRBJ2-7; D gene uncertain. Germline-derived CDR1 and CDR2 are LGHDT and YNNKEL (reference sequence). V gave up 6 bases and J gave up 2 bases, with 14 bases separating them. This CDR3 contains 14 residues. DNA for the CDR3: TGTGCCAGCAGTCCCACCCTGGCGGCCTACGAGCAGTACTTC. Its translation is CASSPTLAAYEQYF.

This clonotype was detected many times. The chain carries TRBV16 and TRBJ1-5; TRBD1 is a possible D gene (5 bases). Germline V lookup: CDR1 KGHSY, CDR2 FQNENV. This CDR3 is 15 amino acids long. The V end lost 7 bases, the J end lost 2 bases, and 15 bases lay between the germline ends. DNA of the CDR3: TGTGCCAGCACTACGAGGGGCCTAGGCAATCAGCCCCAGCATTTT. It yields the protein CASTTRGLGNQPQHF.

At least ten counts were recorded for this clonotype. The V gene is TRBV5-1, the J gene TRBJ2-7; D uncertain. Deletions cut 4 bases from V and 6 bases from J, with 14 bases between. Germline CDR1 reads SGHRS; CDR2 reads YFSETQ. The CDR3 covers 13 residues. CDR3 nucleotide sequence: TGCGCCAGCAGCCTCGACTGGGGAACCGAGCAGTACTTC. It codes for CASSLDWGTEQYF.

This clonotype was seen repeatedly, ten times or more. This rearrangement joins TRBV29-1 to TRBJ2-7; the D gene is possibly TRBD1 (7 bases). Per the germline V gene, CDR1 is SQVTM and CDR2 is ANQGSEA. Trimming cost V 0 bases and J 1 base, with 10 bases left between them. The CDR3 totals 14 residues. DNA for the CDR3: TGCAGCGTTGAAGAGCGGGACAGTTCCTACGAGCAGTACTTC. As protein: CSVEERDSSYEQYF.

The rearrangement joins TRBV20-1 to TRBJ2-5, with D possibly being TRBD2 (5 bases). The CDR3 totals 13 residues. Trimming took 3 bases from V and 4 from J, leaving 12 bases between them. The germline gives CDR1 DFQATT, CDR2 SNEGSKA (reference sequence). In nucleotides, the CDR3 is TGCAGTGCTAGCGGACTGGTGGGAGAGACCCAGTACTTC. Protein product: CSASGLVGETQYF.

A few counts support this clonotype. The chain recombines TRBV6-2 or TRBV6-3 with TRBJ2-5; D not certain. Germline-derived CDR1 and CDR2 are MNHEY and SVGEGT. The CDR3 runs 12 residues. V was cut by 0 bases and J by 5 bases, with 4 bases left in between. The CDR3 bases are TGTGCCAGCAGTTACTCACCGGAGACCCAGTACTTC. This gives the protein CASSYSPETQYF.

This clonotype was detected many times. The chain carries TRBV4-1 and TRBJ2-5; D ambiguous. V lost 0 bases, J lost 2 bases, and 22 bases lay in between. Germline loops: CDR1 MGHRA, CDR2 YSYEKL. This CDR3 region has 19 residues. The CDR3 DNA follows: TGCGCCAGCAGCCAAGAATCCAGGACCGGCTGGAAAGGGCAAGAGACCCAGTACTTC. It specifies CASSQESRTGWKGQETQYF.

The CDR3 coding sequence is TGTGCCAGCAGCTTGAGAGCGGGGGATGCGTTCTTC. Translated: CASSLRAGDAFF. V and J are TRBV7-2 and TRBJ2-1, with 8 bases lining up with TRBD2. Per germline, CDR1 SGHTA and CDR2 FQGNSA. The V gene end was trimmed by 3 bases and the J gene end by 15 bases; junction bases not matched to a gene: 7. There are 12 residues in the CDR3.

The V gene is TRBV9, the J gene TRBJ2-1; 8 nucleotides match TRBD2. Germline CDR1 and CDR2: SGDLS and YYNGEE. The V gene end was trimmed by 0 bases and the J gene end by 8 bases; junction bases not matched to a gene: 4. CDR3 size: 14 residues. CDR3 amino acids: CASSVVAGRDEQFF. The CDR3 DNA reads TGTGCCAGCAGCGTAGTAGCGGGAAGAGATGAGCAGTTCTTC.

This chain uses TRBV7-2 with TRBJ2-2, with D perhaps TRBD2 (5 bases). CDR1 SGHTA and CDR2 FQGNSA come from the germline V gene. The CDR3 is made up of 16 amino acids. Deletions cut 0 bases from V and 2 bases from J, with 10 bases between. This CDR3 reads CASSLAWTLNTGELFF. The CDR3 nucleotides are TGTGCCAGCAGCTTAGCTTGGACTTTAAACACCGGGGAGCTGTTTTTT.

In its sample, this clonotype was seen a few times. This rearrangement joins TRBV18 to TRBJ2-2, with D perhaps assigned TRBD1 or TRBD2 (5 bases each). CDR1 and CDR2 (germline): KGHSH, LQKENI. Trimming removed 8 bases at V and 1 base at J, with 14 bases between. This CDR3 is 15 amino acids long. The CDR3, as DNA: TGTGCCAGCCTCCAGGGACGTCGGAACACCGGGGAGCTGTTTTTT. Translated, it gives CASLQGRRNTGELFF. Using reference TRBV18 and TRBJ2-2 for the parts outside the CDR3, the full variable domain is NAGVMQNPRHLVRRRGQEARLRCSPMKGHSHVYWYRQLPEEGLKFMVYLQKENIIDESGMPKERFSAEFPKEGPSILRIQQVVRGDSAAYFCASLQGRRNTGELFFGEGSRLTVL.

There are a few counts of this clonotype. The chain links TRBV3-1 to TRBJ1-6; TRBD1 aligns across 10 bases. CDR1 LGHDT and CDR2 YNNKEL come from the germline V gene (reference sequence). The CDR3 covers 15 residues. J was trimmed by 7 bases and V by 5 bases; bases with no gene match: 5. CDR3 in amino acids: CASSLMTGGNSPLHF. CDR3 DNA: TGTGCCAGCAGCTTAATGACAGGGGGCAATTCACCCCTCCACTTT.

This clonotype appeared a few times. The chain joins TRBV28 to TRBJ1-2, with 9 nucleotides matching TRBD1. V trimming: 4 bases; J trimming: 8 bases; junction bases outside the gene matches: 8. This CDR3 is built from 14 residues. Germline V gene data show CDR1 as MDHEN and CDR2 as SYDVKM. In DNA form, the CDR3 reads TGTGCCAGCAGTTCCGGGACAGGGTATATGGGCTACACCTTC. Its translation: CASSSGTGYMGYTF.

The chain combines TRBV5-6 with TRBJ2-2, with D uncertain. Germline-derived CDR1 and CDR2 are SGHDT and YYEEEE. Between the trimmed V and J ends, which lost 1 base and 7 bases, there was a span of 20 bases. The CDR3 is made up of 17 amino acids. The CDR3 DNA reads as TGTGCCAGCAGCTTGATAGTAACTACCCTCGGTGACGGGGAGCTGTTTTTT. It yields the protein CASSLIVTTLGDGELFF.

This clonotype turned up a few times. This chain uses TRBV4-2 with TRBJ2-3, with 13 positions matching TRBD2. The CDR3 is 16 amino acids. Germline CDR1 and CDR2: LGHNA and YNFKEQ. Unmatched junction bases numbered 10, after V lost 8 bases and J lost 5 bases. Here the CDR3 reads CASGRLAGGLGDTQYF. DNA of the CDR3: TGTGCCAGCGGTCGACTAGCGGGGGGTCTTGGAGATACGCAGTATTTT.

The chain couples TRBV9 to TRBJ2-7, with TRBD1 as a possible D gene (7 bases). V shed 7 bases and J shed 5 bases, with 22 bases lying between them. This CDR3 has 15 residues. Germline CDR1 SGDLS, CDR2 YYNGEE. CDR3 sequence (DNA): TGTGCCAGCGGCCTTAGACAGGGACTCTCAGACGAGCAGTACTTC. Protein product: CASGLRQGLSDEQYF.

This clonotype came up a few times. This rearrangement joins TRBV11-1 to TRBJ1-6; no clear D gene. The CDR3 has 14 residues. Germline V CDR1 and CDR2: SGHAT, FQDESV (reference sequence). Trimming cost V 5 bases and J 10 bases, with 15 bases left between them. This chain's CDR3 is CASSKEPSASPLHF. In DNA form, the CDR3 reads TGTGCCAGCAGCAAAGAACCGTCCGCGTCACCCCTCCACTTT.

The chain has TRBV29-1 and TRBJ2-7; 13 bases map to TRBD2. Losses at the gene ends were 0 bases for V and 4 bases for J; bases not matched to a gene: 6. The CDR3 extends over 16 amino acids. CDR1 and CDR2 from the germline V gene are SQVTM and ANQGSEA. The DNA of the CDR3 is TGCAGCGTTGAAGAGGGGACTAGCGGGATGAGGTACGAGCAGTACTTC. This codes for CSVEEGTSGMRYEQYF.

As to this clonotype: A much larger clone differs from this one at a single base, so this may be a read error. The V call is TRBV6-2 or TRBV6-3, the J call TRBJ2-1; TRBD2 agrees at 8 bases. The CDR3 has 15 amino acids. Germline trimming cut 5 bases from V and 9 bases from J; bases unmatched to any gene: 12. The germline CDR1 and CDR2 sequences are MNHEY and SVGEGT. CDR3 DNA sequence: TGTGCCAGCAGTACCGGGACTAGGGGGTTTGGTGAGCAGTTCTTC. Residues: CASSTGTRGFGEQFF.

This clonotype was seen more than once but under ten times. The rearrangement joins TRBV28 to TRBJ2-5; D remains ambiguous. Per the germline V gene, CDR1 is MDHEN and CDR2 is SYDVKM. This CDR3 spans 12 amino acids. V lost 7 bases and J 6 bases, leaving 12 bases between the germline ends. This chain's CDR3 is CASKGALKTQYF. The CDR3 DNA sequence: TGTGCCAGCAAAGGAGCCCTAAAGACCCAGTACTTC. The whole variable domain, filled in from reference TRBV28 and TRBJ2-5, reads DVKVTQSSRYLVKRTGEKVFLECVQDMDHENMFWYRQDPGLGLRLIYFSYDVKMKEKGDIPEGYSVSREKKERFSLILESASTNQTSMYLCASKGALKTQYFGPGTRLLVL.

The V and J genes are TRBV6-5 and TRBJ2-3; no definite D call. The CDR3 extends over 15 amino acids. The V end lost 0 bases, the J end lost 2 bases, and 9 bases lay between the germline ends. Germline-derived CDR1 and CDR2 are MNHEY and SVGAGI. CDR3 sequence: CASSYSLGITDTQYF. CDR3 bases: TGTGCCAGCAGTTACTCTTTGGGGATCACAGATACGCAGTATTTT.

This clonotype has just a few counts. J is TRBJ2-4 and V is TRBV12-3 or TRBV12-4; a weak D match, TRBD2 (6 bases). V lost 3 bases and J 5 bases, leaving 11 bases between the germline ends. There are 14 residues in the CDR3. CDR3 loop: CASSLGRLENIQYF. CDR3 nucleotide sequence: TGTGCCAGCAGTTTGGGGAGGCTAGAAAACATTCAGTACTTC.

The CDR3 sequence is CARRRELETQYF. Here the CDR3 DNA reads TGTGCCAGGAGGCGGGAATTAGAGACCCAGTACTTC. The genes are TRBV19 and TRBJ2-5; D is possibly TRBD2 (6 bases). Trimming took 9 bases from V and 4 from J, leaving 12 bases between them. The CDR3 spans 12 residues. CDR1 LNHDA and CDR2 SQIVND come from the germline V gene (reference sequence).

This clonotype was seen many times. This rearrangement joins TRBV9 to TRBJ2-3; D call uncertain. Trimming left V 0 bases short and J 0 bases short, with 8 bases between. The length of the CDR3 is 15 residues. Per germline, CDR1 SGDLS and CDR2 YYNGEE. CDR3 protein: CASSVESSSTDTQYF. CDR3 in DNA: TGTGCCAGCAGCGTAGAAAGCAGCAGCACAGATACGCAGTATTTT. The full variable domain, with the rest looked up from reference TRBV9 and TRBJ2-3, is DSGVTQTPKHLITATGQRVTLRCSPRSGDLSVYWYQQSLDQGLQFLIQYYNGEERAKGNILERFSAQQFPDLHSELNLSSLELGDSALYFCASSVESSSTDTQYFGPGTRLTVL.

At least ten counts were recorded for this clonotype. V gene TRBV6-1 combines with J gene TRBJ2-1; 12 bases agree with TRBD2. The CDR3 has 15 residues. V was pared by 6 bases and J by 3 bases, with 3 bases of the junction left unmatched. Germline values: CDR1 MNHNS, CDR2 SASEGT. CDR3 residues: CASSRTSGNYNEQFF. The CDR3 bases are TGTGCCAGCAGCCGGACTAGCGGGAACTACAATGAGCAGTTCTTC.

The chain is built from TRBV12-3 or TRBV12-4 and TRBJ1-5; D remains unclear. The CDR3 covers 14 residues. Trimming took off 6 bases at V and 2 bases at J, with 11 bases between the two ends. CDR3 residues: CASSSIGRNQPQHF. The CDR3 bases are TGTGCCAGCAGCTCGATAGGGCGCAATCAGCCCCAGCATTTT.

The chain employs TRBV2 and TRBJ2-7; 10 bases match TRBD1. Trimming cost V 9 bases and J 5 bases; bases outside gene matches: 7. The CDR3 contains 13 residues. The germline V gene has CDR1 SNHLY and CDR2 FYNNEI. In nucleotides, the CDR3 is TGTGCCAGAGGAGCCGGGACAGGGGACGAGCAGTACTTC. Amino acids: CARGAGTGDEQYF.

This clonotype was seen many times. The chain carries TRBV15 and TRBJ1-5; no firm D call. Trimming pared 0 bases from V and 6 bases from J, leaving 9 bases between. This CDR3 has 14 residues. The germline gives CDR1 LNHNV, CDR2 YYDKDF (reference sequence). Here the CDR3 DNA reads TGTGCCACCAGCAGAGATATAGGACCTCAGCCCCAGCATTTT. This sequence encodes CATSRDIGPQPQHF.

Of note for this clonotype: A much more abundant neighbour one base away suggests this may be a read error. The V call is TRBV18, the J call TRBJ2-5; D gene ambiguous. The germline gives CDR1 KGHSH, CDR2 LQKENI. The CDR3 extends over 14 amino acids. CDR3 residues: CTSSPHITGETQYF. The CDR3 DNA reads as TGTACCAGCTCACCCCATATAACCGGGGAGACCCAGTACTTC.

At least ten counts were recorded for this clonotype. The chain joins TRBV27 to TRBJ1-1; weak D call: TRBD1 (6 bases). Trimming took 5 bases from V and 0 from J, leaving 10 bases between them. CDR3 length equals 14 residues. Germline V gives CDR1 MNHEY, CDR2 SMNVEV (reference sequence). The CDR3 region has the DNA TGTGCCAGCAGTCCCACAGGGTTGAACACTGAAGCTTTCTTT. The encoded protein is CASSPTGLNTEAFF.